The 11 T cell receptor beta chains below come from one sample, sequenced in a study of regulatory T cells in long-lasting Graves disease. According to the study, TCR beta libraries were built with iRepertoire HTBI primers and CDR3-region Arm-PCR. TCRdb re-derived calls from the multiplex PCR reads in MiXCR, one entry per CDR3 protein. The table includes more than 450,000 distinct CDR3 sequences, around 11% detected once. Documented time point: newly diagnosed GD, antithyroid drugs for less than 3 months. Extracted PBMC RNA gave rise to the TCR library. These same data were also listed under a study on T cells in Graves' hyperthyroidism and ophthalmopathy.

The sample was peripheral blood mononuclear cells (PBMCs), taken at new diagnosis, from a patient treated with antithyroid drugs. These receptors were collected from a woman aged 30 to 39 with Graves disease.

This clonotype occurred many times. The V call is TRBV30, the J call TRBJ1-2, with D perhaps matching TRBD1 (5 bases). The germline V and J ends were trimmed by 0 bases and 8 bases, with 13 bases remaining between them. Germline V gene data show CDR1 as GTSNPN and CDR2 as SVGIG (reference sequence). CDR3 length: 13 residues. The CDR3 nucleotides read TGTGCCTGGAGTGTTTGGGGGGTTCAAGGCTACACCTTC. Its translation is CAWSVWGVQGYTF.

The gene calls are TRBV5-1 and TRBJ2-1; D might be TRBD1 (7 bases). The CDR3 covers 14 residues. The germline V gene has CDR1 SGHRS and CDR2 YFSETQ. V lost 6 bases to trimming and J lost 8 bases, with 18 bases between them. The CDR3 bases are TGCGCCAGCACGCCACGGAGGGGGCGCGATGAGCAGTTCTTC. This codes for CASTPRRGRDEQFF.

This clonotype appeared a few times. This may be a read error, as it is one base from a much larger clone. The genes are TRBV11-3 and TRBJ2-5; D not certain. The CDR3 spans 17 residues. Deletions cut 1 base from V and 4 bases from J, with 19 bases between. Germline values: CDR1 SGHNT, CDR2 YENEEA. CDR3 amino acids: CASSLGRRPFLLETQYF. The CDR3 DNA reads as TGTGCCAGCAGCTTAGGCCGTAGGCCGTTTTTGTTAGAGACCCAGTACTTC.

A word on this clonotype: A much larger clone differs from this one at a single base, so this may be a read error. DNA for the CDR3: TGTGCCAGCAGCTTGGCGTTCGGGGAGTACCAAGAGACCCAGTTCTTC. Encoded protein: CASSLAFGEYQETQFF. The chain has TRBV11-2 and TRBJ2-1, with D perhaps matching TRBD2 (5 bases). The CDR3 is made up of 16 amino acids. V lost 3 bases to trimming and J lost 13 bases, with 25 bases between them. Germline V gene data show CDR1 as SGHAT and CDR2 as FQNNGV.

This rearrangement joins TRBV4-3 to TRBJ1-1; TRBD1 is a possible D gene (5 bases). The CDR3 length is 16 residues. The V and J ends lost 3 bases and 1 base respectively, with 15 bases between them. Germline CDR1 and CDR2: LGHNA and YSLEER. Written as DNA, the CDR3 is TGCGCCAGCAGCCAGCACCCAGGGAACGCGAACACTGAAGCTTTCTTT. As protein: CASSQHPGNANTEAFF.

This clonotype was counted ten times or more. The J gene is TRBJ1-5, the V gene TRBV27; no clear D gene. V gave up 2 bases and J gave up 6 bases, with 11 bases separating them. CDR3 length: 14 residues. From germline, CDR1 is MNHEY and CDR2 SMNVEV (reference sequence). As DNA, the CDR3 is TGTGCCAGCAGTTTAATCGCGGGAGTTCAGCCCCAGCATTTT. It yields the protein CASSLIAGVQPQHF.

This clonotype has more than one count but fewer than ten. The CDR3 is CASSYLLAGGPKNGELFF. Written as DNA, the CDR3 is TGTGCCAGCAGCTACCTTCTCGCGGGAGGGCCTAAGAACGGGGAGCTGTTTTTT. The chain couples TRBV7-9 to TRBJ2-2, with 9 bases matching TRBD2. This CDR3 contains 18 residues. Germline V lookup: CDR1 SEHNR, CDR2 FQNEAQ (reference sequence). V lost 4 bases and J lost 7; bases outside the gene matches: 16.

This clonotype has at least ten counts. As DNA, the CDR3 is TGCGCCAGCAGCCCACAGGGAACAGAGAATAATGAGCAGTTCTTC. Protein sequence: CASSPQGTENNEQFF. The genes are TRBV5-1 and TRBJ2-1; tentatively, D is TRBD1 (6 bases). Per germline, CDR1 SGHRS and CDR2 YFSETQ. The CDR3 sequence is 15 residues long. V was pared by 4 bases and J by 7 bases, with 18 bases between.

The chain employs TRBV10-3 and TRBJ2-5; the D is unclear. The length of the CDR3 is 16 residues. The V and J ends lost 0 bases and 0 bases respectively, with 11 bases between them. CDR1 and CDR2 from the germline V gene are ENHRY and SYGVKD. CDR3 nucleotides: TGTGCCATCAGTGAGTCGGTGGGTCTACACCAAGAGACCCAGTACTTC. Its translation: CAISESVGLHQETQYF.

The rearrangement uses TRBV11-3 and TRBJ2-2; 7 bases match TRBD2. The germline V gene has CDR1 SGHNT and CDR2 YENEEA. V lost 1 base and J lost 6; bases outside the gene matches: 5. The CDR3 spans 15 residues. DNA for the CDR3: TGTGCCAGCAGCTTAGCCGGACTAGTTCCCGGGGAGCTGTTTTTT. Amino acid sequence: CASSLAGLVPGELFF.

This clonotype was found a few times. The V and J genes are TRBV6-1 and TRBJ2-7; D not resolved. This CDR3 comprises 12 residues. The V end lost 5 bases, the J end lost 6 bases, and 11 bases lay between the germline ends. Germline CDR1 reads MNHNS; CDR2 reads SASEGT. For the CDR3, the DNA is TGTGCCAGCAGTACCCCCCAAAGCGAGCAGTACTTC. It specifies CASSTPQSEQYF.